A single sample is the source of the 15 T cell receptor beta chains below, sequenced in a study of blood T cell repertoires in COVID-19. TCRdb keeps only in-frame clones here, not all; method: immunoSEQ multiplex PCR. The sample contains about 75,000 clones, roughly 90% of which appear only once. Material: peripheral blood. These receptors were taken from a woman between 50 and 59 years old with acute or convalescent COVID-19.

This rearrangement joins TRBV3-1 (or the pseudogene TRBV3-2) to TRBJ1-6, with 7 bases aligning to TRBD1. This CDR3 has 14 amino acids. The V gene's germline CDR1 is LGHDT and CDR2 YNNKEL (reference sequence). Trimming removed 3 bases from V and 8 bases from J; junction bases left unmatched: 4. The CDR3 nucleotides read TGTGCCAGCAGCCATTCGACAGGGCATTCACCCCTCCACTTT. As protein: CASSHSTGHSPLHF.

The chain carries TRBV30 and TRBJ1-2; no definite D call. The CDR3 runs to 11 residues. CDR1 is GTSNPN, CDR2 SVGIG, per germline (reference sequence). Trimming left V 2 bases short and J 7 bases short, with 8 bases between. The CDR3 bases are TGTGCCTGGAGTCCGGGGAGTGGCTACACCTTC. Translation: CAWSPGSGYTF. Using reference TRBV30 and TRBJ1-2 for the parts outside the CDR3, the full variable domain is SQTIHQWPATLVQPVGSPLSLECTVEGTSNPNLYWYRQAAGRGLQLLFYSVGIGQISSEVPQNLSASRPQDRQFILSSKKLLLSDSGFYLCAWSPGSGYTFGSGTRLTVV.

The chain uses TRBV4-2 and TRBJ2-3; 8 bases are a match to TRBD2. The germline gives CDR1 LGHNA, CDR2 YNFKEQ. The V gene end was trimmed by 1 base and the J gene end by 3 bases; junction bases not matched to a gene: 3. The CDR3 has 15 amino acids. CDR3 region: CASSQVGTSTDTQYF. The CDR3 region has the DNA TGTGCCAGCAGCCAAGTCGGGACTAGTACAGATACGCAGTATTTT.

There are a few counts of this clone. The chain combines TRBV7-2 with TRBJ2-7; D may be TRBD1 (6 bases). Between the trimmed V and J ends, which lost 4 bases and 3 bases, there was a span of 16 bases. Germline CDR1 is SGHTA and CDR2 is FQGNSA. The CDR3 spans 15 residues. CDR3 DNA: TGTGCCAGCAGCTCCTCTCCAGGGGTTCGCTACGAGCAGTACTTC. Encoded protein: CASSSSPGVRYEQYF.

This clone came up a few times. V usage is TRBV27 and J usage is TRBJ1-5; 9 bases map to TRBD1. Trimming at V came to 3 bases and at J to 4 bases, leaving 13 bases not matched to a gene. Germline V gives CDR1 MNHEY, CDR2 SMNVEV (reference sequence). The CDR3 is 18 amino acids. CDR3 region: CASSFPLPQDRGNQPQHF. DNA for the CDR3: TGTGCCAGCAGTTTCCCCCTGCCCCAGGACAGGGGAAATCAGCCCCAGCATTTT.

The chain uses TRBV20-1 and TRBJ1-1; D is uncertain. Trimming shortened V by 5 bases and J by 2 bases, and 6 bases separated the two germline ends. This CDR3 is 11 amino acids long. Germline V lookup: CDR1 DFQATT, CDR2 SNEGSKA (reference sequence). The CDR3 DNA sequence: TGCAGTGCTCCAGAAAACACTGAAGCTTTCTTT. It specifies CSAPENTEAFF.

This sequence joins TRBV15 and TRBJ1-6; unclear D gene. V was shortened by 4 bases and J by 4 bases, with 11 bases between the two germline ends. CDR3 length: 15 amino acids. Germline V gene data show CDR1 as LNHNV and CDR2 as YYDKDF (reference sequence). CDR3 in DNA: TGTGCCACCAGCACCCGGCGCGGGTATAATTCACCCCTCCACTTT. Residues: CATSTRRGYNSPLHF.

The chain carries TRBV19 and TRBJ1-2; TRBD1 matches 9 bases. The CDR3 totals 15 residues. Per germline, CDR1 LNHDA and CDR2 SQIVND (reference sequence). The J segment lost 8 bases and the V segment lost 5 bases, leaving 12 bases of the junction unmatched. This chain's CDR3 is CASSAQDRGFHGYTF. The CDR3 DNA is TGTGCCAGTAGTGCCCAGGACAGGGGATTCCACGGCTACACCTTC.

The CDR3 loop is CASSQDIGNTIYF. The CDR3 DNA follows: TGTGCCAGCAGCCAAGATATCGGAAACACCATATATTTT. The J gene is TRBJ1-3, the V gene TRBV3-1 (or the pseudogene TRBV3-2); D gene uncertain. Germline CDR1 and CDR2: LGHDT and YNNKEL (reference sequence). Trimming took 0 bases from V and 4 from J, leaving 4 bases between them. CDR3 length equals 13 residues.

The V gene is TRBV7-2, the J gene TRBJ1-6, with 8 nucleotides matching TRBD1. After removal of 5 bases from V and 10 bases from J, the junction contained 10 bases not matched to a gene. The CDR3 covers 15 residues. Germline CDR1 SGHTA, CDR2 FQGNSA. CDR3 region: CASSPVGDRTSPLHF. CDR3 bases: TGTGCCAGCAGCCCTGTTGGGGACAGGACATCACCCCTCCACTTT.

This chain joins TRBV6-5 and TRBJ1-1; D is perhaps TRBD1 (6 bases). V lost 5 bases and J lost 7, with 14 bases in between. In germline, CDR1 is MNHEY, CDR2 SVGAGI. CDR3 length: 13 residues. CDR3 DNA: TGTGCCAGCAGTAACGAAATACAGGGTGAAGCTTTCTTT. Translated, it gives CASSNEIQGEAFF.

The chain couples TRBV4-3 to TRBJ2-7; D possibly corresponds to TRBD1 (5 bases). The CDR3 has 15 amino acids. Germline V lookup: CDR1 LGHNA, CDR2 YSLEER. Trimming pared 0 bases from V and 3 bases from J, leaving 12 bases between. The CDR3 DNA follows: TGCGCCAGCAGCCAAGAAAGTCCAGGGATCTACGAGCAGTACTTC. Protein product: CASSQESPGIYEQYF.

This clone was counted a single time. The V gene is TRBV7-9, the J gene TRBJ2-3, with 8 nucleotides matching TRBD2. The CDR3 has 15 residues. Losses at the gene ends were 5 bases for V and 3 bases for J; bases not matched to a gene: 7. The germline gives CDR1 SEHNR, CDR2 FQNEAQ (reference sequence). This chain's CDR3 is CASSPRGGRTDTQYF. In nucleotides, the CDR3 is TGTGCCAGCAGCCCACGGGGGGGGAGGACAGATACGCAGTATTTT.

This chain joins TRBV12-3 or TRBV12-4 and TRBJ1-5, with a weak D call TRBD1 (5 bases). Trimming removed 4 bases at V and 6 bases at J, with 10 bases between. CDR3 length: 13 residues. CDR3 nucleotides: TGTGCCAGCAGTTACGGGACTCGTCAGCCCCAGCATTTT. Translating gives CASSYGTRQPQHF.

The V and J genes are TRBV4-2 and TRBJ1-2, with D possibly TRBD1 on 6 matching bases. Germline V gene data show CDR1 as LGHNA and CDR2 as YNFKEQ. Trimming removed 3 bases at V and 6 bases at J, with 17 bases between. The CDR3 is 15 residues long. The CDR3 loop is CASSQPGRGDNGYTF. CDR3 DNA: TGTGCCAGCAGCCAGCCGGGACGGGGGGACAATGGCTACACCTTC.